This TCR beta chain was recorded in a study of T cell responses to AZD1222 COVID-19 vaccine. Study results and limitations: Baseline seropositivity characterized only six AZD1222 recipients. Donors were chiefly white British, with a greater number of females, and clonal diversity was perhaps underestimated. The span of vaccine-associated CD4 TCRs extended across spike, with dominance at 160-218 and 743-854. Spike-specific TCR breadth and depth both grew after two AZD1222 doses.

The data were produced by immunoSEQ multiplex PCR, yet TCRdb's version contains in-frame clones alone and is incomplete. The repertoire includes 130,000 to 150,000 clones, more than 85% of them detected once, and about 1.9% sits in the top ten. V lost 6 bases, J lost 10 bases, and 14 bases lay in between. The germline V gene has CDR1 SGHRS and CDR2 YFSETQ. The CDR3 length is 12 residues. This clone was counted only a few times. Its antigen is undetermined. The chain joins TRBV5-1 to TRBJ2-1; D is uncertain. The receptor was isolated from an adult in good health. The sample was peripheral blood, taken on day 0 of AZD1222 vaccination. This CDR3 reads CASMESLWEQFF. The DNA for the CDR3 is TGCGCCAGCATGGAGAGTCTCTGGGAGCAGTTCTTC.